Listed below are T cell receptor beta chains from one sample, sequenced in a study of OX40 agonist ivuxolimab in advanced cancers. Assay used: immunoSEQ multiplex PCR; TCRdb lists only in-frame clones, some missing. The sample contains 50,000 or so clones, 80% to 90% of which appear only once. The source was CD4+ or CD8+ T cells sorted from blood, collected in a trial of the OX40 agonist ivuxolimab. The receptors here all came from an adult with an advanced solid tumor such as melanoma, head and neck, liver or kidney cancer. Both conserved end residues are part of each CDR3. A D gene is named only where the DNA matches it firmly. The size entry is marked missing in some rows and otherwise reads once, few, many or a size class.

CDR3 DNA: TGTGCCAGCAGCGTAGTTTTCGGTGGGGCGAACACCGGGGAGCTGTTTTTT
CDR3 protein: CASSVVFGGANTGELFF
J gene: TRBJ2-2
V gene: TRBV9
clone size: once
D gene: NA

CDR3 DNA: TGTGCCAGCAGCTATTCGACAGGGGGCCATCAAGAGACCCAGTACTTC
CDR3 protein: CASSYSTGGHQETQYF
J gene: TRBJ2-5
V gene: TRBV28
clone size: once
D gene: TRBD1

CDR3 DNA: TGTGCCAGCAGCTTAGAGCAGGGAGGCGTCTATGGCTACACCTTC
CDR3 protein: CASSLEQGGVYGYTF
J gene: TRBJ1-2
V gene: TRBV7-9
clone size: NA
D gene: NA

CDR3 DNA: TGTGCCAGCAGGGGCGGTCTGTCTTATAATTCACCCCTCCACTTT
CDR3 protein: CASRGGLSYNSPLHF
J gene: TRBJ1-6
V gene: TRBV25-1
clone size: NA
D gene: NA

CDR3 DNA: TGTGCCAGCAGCGTAGGGACAGGTCTCGGAAATGAGCAGTTCTTC
CDR3 protein: CASSVGTGLGNEQFF
J gene: TRBJ2-1
V gene: TRBV9
clone size: NA
D gene: TRBD1

CDR3 DNA: TGTGCCAGCAGTTCTCAGGGACAGGGGGTCACTGAAGCTTTCTTT
CDR3 protein: CASSSQGQGVTEAFF
J gene: TRBJ1-1
V gene: TRBV27
clone size: NA
D gene: TRBD1

CDR3 DNA: TGTGCTAGCGCGGGCGGGACAGCTAGCACAGATACGCAGTATTTT
CDR3 protein: CASAGGTASTDTQYF
J gene: TRBJ2-3
V gene: TRBV12-5
clone size: NA
D gene: NA

CDR3 DNA: TGTGCCAGCAGCGGGGAGATCGGGACTAGTCGGGATACGCAGTATTTT
CDR3 protein: CASSGEIGTSRDTQYF
J gene: TRBJ2-3
V gene: TRBV7-8
clone size: few
D gene: TRBD2

CDR3 DNA: TGTGCCAGCTCACCATTCGGACAGGGGACGGGGACTGAAGCTTTCTTT
CDR3 protein: CASSPFGQGTGTEAFF
J gene: TRBJ1-1
V gene: TRBV18
clone size: once
D gene: TRBD1

CDR3 DNA: TGTGCCAGCTTTAGGGGCGCTAGCACAGATACGCAGTATTTT
CDR3 protein: CASFRGASTDTQYF
J gene: TRBJ2-3
V gene: TRBV2
clone size: NA
D gene: NA

CDR3 DNA: TGTGCCAGCAGTGGGGAGGCCGGGACTGAGCAGTTCTTC
CDR3 protein: CASSGEAGTEQFF
J gene: TRBJ2-1
V gene: TRBV6-1
clone size: NA
D gene: NA

CDR3 DNA: TGTGCCAGCAGCCCCCTATCGGCGGGAGACAATGAGCAGTTCTTC
CDR3 protein: CASSPLSAGDNEQFF
J gene: TRBJ2-1
V gene: TRBV4-2
clone size: NA
D gene: TRBD2

CDR3 DNA: TGTGCCAGCAGTGGAGGGACGGTGAACACTGAAGCTTTCTTT
CDR3 protein: CASSGGTVNTEAFF
J gene: TRBJ1-1
V gene: TRBV6-5
clone size: NA
D gene: NA

CDR3 DNA: TGTGCCAGCAGTGAAAGCGCGGATGGCTACACCTTC
CDR3 protein: CASSESADGYTF
J gene: TRBJ1-2
V gene: TRBV6-1
clone size: NA
D gene: NA

CDR3 DNA: TGTGCCAGCAGCTTATTCGGGCTCTCCTACAATGAGCAGTTCTTC
CDR3 protein: CASSLFGLSYNEQFF
J gene: TRBJ2-1
V gene: TRBV7-9
clone size: NA
D gene: NA

CDR3 DNA: TGTGCCAGCAGTGCGGGAGTCGCATCCTACAATGAGCAGTTCTTC
CDR3 protein: CASSAGVASYNEQFF
J gene: TRBJ2-1
V gene: TRBV6-1
clone size: NA
D gene: NA

CDR3 DNA: TGTGCCAGTAGTATAGATCGGGGGACTGCTGGCGAGCAGTACTTC
CDR3 protein: CASSIDRGTAGEQYF
J gene: TRBJ2-7
V gene: TRBV19
clone size: NA
D gene: NA

CDR3 DNA: TGCGCCAGCAGCCATTATGCCGGAGGAGGAGAGCAGTTCTTC
CDR3 protein: CASSHYAGGGEQFF
J gene: TRBJ2-1
V gene: TRBV4-3
clone size: NA
D gene: NA

CDR3 DNA: TGTGCCAGCAGTTCCTTCGCCGGGACAGGTGGAAACACCATATATTTT
CDR3 protein: CASSSFAGTGGNTIYF
J gene: TRBJ1-3
V gene: TRBV28
clone size: NA
D gene: TRBD1

CDR3 DNA: TGTGCCAGCAGAACGACAGACTCCTACGAGCAGTACTTC
CDR3 protein: CASRTTDSYEQYF
J gene: TRBJ2-7
V gene: TRBV2
clone size: NA
D gene: NA

CDR3 DNA: TGCGCCAGCAGCTTGGCGGCTAGCGGGGTTCAAGAGACCCAGTACTTC
CDR3 protein: CASSLAASGVQETQYF
J gene: TRBJ2-5
V gene: TRBV5-1
clone size: NA
D gene: TRBD2

CDR3 DNA: TGTGCCACCTACGAGCAGTACTTC
CDR3 protein: CATYEQYF
J gene: TRBJ2-7
V gene: TRBV14
clone size: few
D gene: NA

CDR3 DNA: TGTGCCAGCAGCCCCCTAGCGGGGGATCCCTACGAGCAGTACTTC
CDR3 protein: CASSPLAGDPYEQYF
J gene: TRBJ2-7
V gene: TRBV9
clone size: NA
D gene: TRBD2

CDR3 DNA: TGTGCCAGCAGCTTAATATCCACTAGCACAGATACGCAGTATTTT
CDR3 protein: CASSLISTSTDTQYF
J gene: TRBJ2-3
V gene: TRBV7-3
clone size: NA
D gene: NA

CDR3 DNA: TGTGCCAGCAGCTTAGGGAGCACAGATACGCAGTATTTT
CDR3 protein: CASSLGSTDTQYF
J gene: TRBJ2-3
V gene: TRBV5-8
clone size: few
D gene: NA

CDR3 DNA: TGTGCCAGCAGCGACTCCGGGACCTCCGTCGGAGATACGCAGTATTTT
CDR3 protein: CASSDSGTSVGDTQYF
J gene: TRBJ2-3
V gene: TRBV5-8
clone size: NA
D gene: NA

CDR3 DNA: TGTGCCAGCAGTGAATGGGGTCCGTCTGGAAACACCATATATTTT
CDR3 protein: CASSEWGPSGNTIYF
J gene: TRBJ1-3
V gene: TRBV25-1
clone size: NA
D gene: NA

CDR3 DNA: TGTGCCAGCAGCTTGTCTGGGGTTAGGGAGACCCAGTACTTC
CDR3 protein: CASSLSGVRETQYF
J gene: TRBJ2-5
V gene: TRBV11-3
clone size: NA
D gene: NA

CDR3 DNA: TGCGCCAGCAGCTTCGGAATTACAGGCTCTGGGGCCAACGTCCTGACTTTC
CDR3 protein: CASSFGITGSGANVLTF
J gene: TRBJ2-6
V gene: TRBV5-1
clone size: NA
D gene: NA

CDR3 DNA: TGTGCCAGCAGTCGTACAGGGAGGCGCGAGCAGTACTTC
CDR3 protein: CASSRTGRREQYF
J gene: TRBJ2-7
V gene: TRBV28
clone size: NA
D gene: NA

CDR3 DNA: TGTGCCAGCAGCGAAGGGGACCCCGGAAACACCATATATTTT
CDR3 protein: CASSEGDPGNTIYF
J gene: TRBJ1-3
V gene: TRBV5-8
clone size: NA
D gene: NA

CDR3 DNA: TGTGCCAGCAGCTTAATACAGGGTGGCGAGCAGTACTTC
CDR3 protein: CASSLIQGGEQYF
J gene: TRBJ2-7
V gene: TRBV7-2
clone size: NA
D gene: NA

CDR3 DNA: TGTGCCAGCTCAGCCCGAGCCGAGGATGAGCAGTTCTTC
CDR3 protein: CASSARAEDEQFF
J gene: TRBJ2-1
V gene: TRBV18
clone size: few
D gene: NA

CDR3 DNA: TGTGCCAGCAGGTTCCCACAGGGTAACGAGCAGTACTTC
CDR3 protein: CASRFPQGNEQYF
J gene: TRBJ2-7
V gene: TRBV28
clone size: NA
D gene: NA

CDR3 DNA: TGTGCCAGCAATCCCAGCTGGTCGGGGGTAGCCAAAAACATTCAGTACTTC
CDR3 protein: CASNPSWSGVAKNIQYF
J gene: TRBJ2-4
V gene: TRBV28
clone size: NA
D gene: NA

CDR3 DNA: TGTGCCAGCTCCGTACAGGGGAACACAGATACGCAGTATTTT
CDR3 protein: CASSVQGNTDTQYF
J gene: TRBJ2-3
V gene: TRBV6-6
clone size: NA
D gene: TRBD1

CDR3 DNA: TGCGCCAGCAGCTTGGGTAGCGTCAACTCTTACGAGCAGTACTTC
CDR3 protein: CASSLGSVNSYEQYF
J gene: TRBJ2-7
V gene: TRBV5-1
clone size: NA
D gene: NA

CDR3 DNA: TGTGCTAGTGGGCTCACAGGGGGCGAAGAGACCCAGTACTTC
CDR3 protein: CASGLTGGEETQYF
J gene: TRBJ2-5
V gene: TRBV12-5
clone size: NA
D gene: TRBD1

CDR3 DNA: TGTGCCAGCAGTTTACCGACAGGGAGGGAGAGAGGCTACACCTTC
CDR3 protein: CASSLPTGRERGYTF
J gene: TRBJ1-2
V gene: TRBV28
clone size: NA
D gene: TRBD1

CDR3 DNA: TGTGCCAGCCAGGCCCAGACAGAGAGCACCGGGGAGCTGTTTTTT
CDR3 protein: CASQAQTESTGELFF
J gene: TRBJ2-2
V gene: TRBV2
clone size: NA
D gene: NA

CDR3 DNA: TGCGCCAGCAGCGCCCGGACAGGGGGCTTTATGGAGACCCAGTACTTC
CDR3 protein: CASSARTGGFMETQYF
J gene: TRBJ2-5
V gene: TRBV5-1
clone size: NA
D gene: TRBD1

CDR3 DNA: TGTGCCAGCAGTGATGTGGGACTAGCGAGTCAAGAGACCCAGTACTTC
CDR3 protein: CASSDVGLASQETQYF
J gene: TRBJ2-5
V gene: TRBV2
clone size: NA
D gene: TRBD2

CDR3 DNA: TGTGCCACCAGCAGAGATTGGCAGAGGATATGGGGAACAGATACGCAGTATTTT
CDR3 protein: CATSRDWQRIWGTDTQYF
J gene: TRBJ2-3
V gene: TRBV15
clone size: NA
D gene: NA

CDR3 DNA: TGTGCCAGCAGCTTAAATCTTGATCAGCCCCAGCATTTT
CDR3 protein: CASSLNLDQPQHF
J gene: TRBJ1-5
V gene: TRBV11-2
clone size: NA
D gene: NA

CDR3 DNA: TGTGCCAGCAGCTCGGCCAGCGGGAGGGAACTCTATAGCACAGATACGCAGTATTTT
CDR3 protein: CASSSASGRELYSTDTQYF
J gene: TRBJ2-3
V gene: TRBV7-2
clone size: NA
D gene: TRBD2

CDR3 DNA: TGTGCCAGCAGTGACTCAGGGACTAGCGGGGATACGCAGTATTTT
CDR3 protein: CASSDSGTSGDTQYF
J gene: TRBJ2-3
V gene: TRBV6-4
clone size: NA
D gene: TRBD2

CDR3 DNA: TGTGCCAGCAGCACCACCGGGGGCGAGCAGTACTTC
CDR3 protein: CASSTTGGEQYF
J gene: TRBJ2-7
V gene: TRBV21-1
clone size: NA
D gene: NA

CDR3 DNA: TGTGCCAGCAGCTTAAAAACAGGGAACGAGCAGTACTTC
CDR3 protein: CASSLKTGNEQYF
J gene: TRBJ2-7
V gene: TRBV7-2
clone size: once
D gene: NA

CDR3 DNA: TGTGCCAGCAGCTCAATCGGGGATTACCGAACTGAAGCTTTCTTT
CDR3 protein: CASSSIGDYRTEAFF
J gene: TRBJ1-1
V gene: TRBV7-2
clone size: NA
D gene: NA

CDR3 DNA: TGTGCCAGCACCTTGTCTTTTGGGCTAGCGGGAGTGTATTTT
CDR3 protein: CASTLSFGLAGVYF
J gene: TRBJ2-3
V gene: TRBV7-9
clone size: once
D gene: TRBD2

CDR3 DNA: TGTGCCAGCAGCTTAGCTATTCAAGGCTACGAGCAGTACTTC
CDR3 protein: CASSLAIQGYEQYF
J gene: TRBJ2-7
V gene: TRBV11-2
clone size: NA
D gene: NA

CDR3 DNA: TGCGCCAGCAGCTTGGGGGCAGACAGGGTATCCTACGAGCAGTACTTC
CDR3 protein: CASSLGADRVSYEQYF
J gene: TRBJ2-7
V gene: TRBV5-1
clone size: NA
D gene: TRBD1

CDR3 DNA: TGTGCCAGCAGCTTAGAGGATCGCGCTGAAGCTTTCTTT
CDR3 protein: CASSLEDRAEAFF
J gene: TRBJ1-1
V gene: TRBV7-9
clone size: once
D gene: NA

CDR3 DNA: TGTGCCATCAGTGAGTCGAGGAGGGGAAGAGGAACCGGGGAGCTGTTTTTT
CDR3 protein: CAISESRRGRGTGELFF
J gene: TRBJ2-2
V gene: TRBV10-3
clone size: NA
D gene: NA

CDR3 DNA: TGTGCCAGCAAGACAGCGGGGGGACCCGCCTACGAGCAGTACTTC
CDR3 protein: CASKTAGGPAYEQYF
J gene: TRBJ2-7
V gene: TRBV6-5
clone size: NA
D gene: TRBD2

CDR3 DNA: TGTGCCAGCAGCATCTGGAGTGAAGCTTTCTTT
CDR3 protein: CASSIWSEAFF
J gene: TRBJ1-1
V gene: TRBV28
clone size: once
D gene: NA

CDR3 DNA: TGTGCCAGCAGGAGAGATACTGCAACTAATGAAAAACTGTTTTTT
CDR3 protein: CASRRDTATNEKLFF
J gene: TRBJ1-4
V gene: TRBV2
clone size: once
D gene: NA

CDR3 DNA: TGTGCCTGGGGACAGGGAGAGACCCAGTACTTC
CDR3 protein: CAWGQGETQYF
J gene: TRBJ2-5
V gene: TRBV30
clone size: NA
D gene: TRBD1

CDR3 DNA: TGTGCCAGCAGCCCGGGACAGCACTACGAGCAGTACTTC
CDR3 protein: CASSPGQHYEQYF
J gene: TRBJ2-7
V gene: TRBV11-2
clone size: NA
D gene: TRBD1